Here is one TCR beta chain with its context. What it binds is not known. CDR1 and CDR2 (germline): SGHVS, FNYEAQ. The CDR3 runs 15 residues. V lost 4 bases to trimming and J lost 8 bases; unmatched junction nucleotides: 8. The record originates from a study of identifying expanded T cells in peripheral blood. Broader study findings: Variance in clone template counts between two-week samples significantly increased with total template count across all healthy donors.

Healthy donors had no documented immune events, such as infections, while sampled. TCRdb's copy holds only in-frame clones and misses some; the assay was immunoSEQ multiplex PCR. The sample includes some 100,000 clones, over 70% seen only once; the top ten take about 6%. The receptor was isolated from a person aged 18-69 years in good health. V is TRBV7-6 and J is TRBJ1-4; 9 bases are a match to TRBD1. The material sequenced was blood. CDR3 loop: CASSSTGGFGEKLFF. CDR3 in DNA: TGTGCCAGCAGCTCGACAGGGGGATTTGGGGAAAAACTGTTTTTT. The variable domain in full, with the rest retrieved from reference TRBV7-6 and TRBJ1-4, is GAGVSQSPRYKVTKRGQDVALRCDPISGHVSLYWYRQALGQGPEFLTYFNYEAQQDKSGLPNDRFSAERPEGSISTLTIQRTEQRDSAMYRCASSSTGGFGEKLFFGSGTQLSVL.